The 7 T cell receptor beta chains below all came from one sample that was sequenced in a study of low-dose radiotherapy and immunotherapy resistance in tumors. Noted time point: before trial treatment. First-strand cDNA used TRAV- and TRBV-specific primers, covering alpha and beta chains. Using a constant-region primer together with a V-primer adapter, TCRs were subjected to about 18 PCR cycles of amplification. TCRdb re-analysed the reads in MiXCR, keeping a single row per CDR3 protein. The sample carries around 79,000 distinct CDR3 sequences, approximately 19% recorded once. Sequenced material: PBMCs, taken before treatment. The receptors stem from a male donor with prostate cancer.

This clonotype was counted ten times or more. The V gene is TRBV6-1, the J gene TRBJ1-1; TRBD1 is a possible D gene (6 bases). The ends were cut back, 7 bases at V and 4 bases at J, with 10 bases in the middle. The V gene's germline CDR1 is MNHNS and CDR2 SASEGT. The length of the CDR3 is 12 residues. The CDR3 spells CASNPRGTEAFF. The DNA of the CDR3 is TGTGCCAGCAACCCCAGGGGCACTGAAGCTTTCTTT.

The rearrangement uses TRBV20-1 and TRBJ2-1; D might be TRBD2 (6 bases). The germline gives CDR1 DFQATT, CDR2 SNEGSKA (reference sequence). V lost 1 base and J 4 bases, leaving 14 bases between the germline ends. The length of the CDR3 is 15 residues. The CDR3 region is CSARGDWSRYNEQFF. The CDR3 nucleotides read TGCAGTGCTAGAGGGGACTGGTCGAGATACAATGAGCAGTTCTTC.

Ten or more counts support this clonotype. The chain carries TRBV3-1 and TRBJ2-5; D ambiguous. CDR1 is LGHDT, CDR2 YNNKEL, per germline (reference sequence). V was trimmed by 0 bases and J by 2 bases, leaving 7 bases between them. The length of the CDR3 is 14 residues. In DNA form, the CDR3 reads TGTGCCAGCAGCCAAGAAGGTCCGCAAGAGACCCAGTACTTC. This gives the protein CASSQEGPQETQYF.

The table lists this clonotype with many counts. The chain is built from TRBV28 and TRBJ1-5; D not resolved. The CDR3 runs to 16 residues. The germline gives CDR1 MDHEN, CDR2 SYDVKM. V lost 4 bases, J lost 2 bases, and 15 bases lay in between. This CDR3 is CASSSLSFSGNQPQHF. CDR3 nucleotide sequence: TGTGCCAGCAGTTCTTTATCATTTTCGGGCAATCAGCCCCAGCATTTT.

This clonotype has a count of ten or more. J is TRBJ1-1 and V is TRBV12-3 or TRBV12-4; unclear D gene. Deletions cut 6 bases from V and 0 bases from J, with 11 bases between. There are 14 residues in the CDR3. The DNA for the CDR3 is TGTGCCAGCAGCCAAGACGGAGTGAACACTGAAGCTTTCTTT. Residues: CASSQDGVNTEAFF.

This clonotype was recorded many times. The rearrangement uses TRBV6-2 or TRBV6-3 and TRBJ2-7; 9 bases agree with TRBD2. CDR1 is MNHEY, CDR2 SVGEGT, per germline. This CDR3 comprises 16 residues. V gave up 4 bases and J gave up 3 bases; unmatched junction bases: 10. The CDR3 protein is CASSFDASGGIYEQYF. CDR3 sequence (DNA): TGTGCCAGCAGTTTCGACGCGAGCGGGGGGATCTACGAGCAGTACTTC.

As regards this clonotype: It is unclear where the CDR3 begins or ends on the DNA, so no DNA is shown, and the CDR3 is as TCRdb lists it. The chain has TRBV28 and TRBJ2-2. Germline V gene sequence: CDR1 MDHEN, CDR2 SYDVKM. The CDR3 adds up to 13 amino acids, both ends counted. The CDR3 here is CASSATTGELFFF.